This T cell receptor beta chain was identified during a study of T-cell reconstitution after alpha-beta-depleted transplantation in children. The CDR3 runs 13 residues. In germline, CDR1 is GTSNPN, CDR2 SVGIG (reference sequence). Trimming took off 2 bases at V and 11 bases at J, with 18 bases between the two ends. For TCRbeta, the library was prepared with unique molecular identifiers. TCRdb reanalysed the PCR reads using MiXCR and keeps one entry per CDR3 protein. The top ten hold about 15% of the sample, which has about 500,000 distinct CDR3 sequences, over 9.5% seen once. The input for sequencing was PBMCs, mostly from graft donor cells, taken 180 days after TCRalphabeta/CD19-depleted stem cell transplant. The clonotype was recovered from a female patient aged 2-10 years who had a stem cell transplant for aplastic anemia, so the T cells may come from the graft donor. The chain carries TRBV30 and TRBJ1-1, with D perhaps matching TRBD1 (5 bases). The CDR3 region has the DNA TGTGCCTGGAGTCTACACCCAGGGTCAGGGGCTTTCTTT. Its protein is CAWSLHPGSGAFF.